This is a list of T cell receptor beta chains from one sample in a study of blood T cell repertoires in COVID-19. Assay used: immunoSEQ multiplex PCR; TCRdb lists only in-frame clones, some missing. The sample shows roughly 200,000 clones, around nine tenths of them seen only once. The sample was peripheral blood. The source of these receptors is a man in his sixties who had recovered from COVID-19. Each CDR3 is given with its conserved first and last residue. A D gene is named only where the DNA matches it firmly. Expanded clones get a size class; other rows say once, few or many, or leave the size out.

clone_size: NA; d_call: NA; j_call: TRBJ1-1; v_call: TRBV2; cdr3_aa: CASSEYNTEAFF; cdr3_nt: TGTGCCAGCAGTGAATATAACACTGAAGCTTTCTTT
clone_size: NA; d_call: NA; j_call: TRBJ1-2; v_call: TRBV11-2; cdr3_aa: CASTETGFSLANYGYTF; cdr3_nt: TGTGCCAGCACCGAGACTGGCTTCTCGTTAGCTAACTATGGCTACACCTTC
clone_size: NA; d_call: TRBD1; j_call: TRBJ2-1; v_call: TRBV6-6; cdr3_aa: CASSDHRGLNEQFF; cdr3_nt: TGTGCCAGCAGTGACCACAGGGGGCTGAATGAGCAGTTCTTC
clone_size: NA; d_call: NA; j_call: TRBJ1-1; v_call: TRBV6-5; cdr3_aa: CASSYSHTMNTEAFF; cdr3_nt: TGTGCCAGCAGTTACTCGCACACAATGAACACTGAAGCTTTCTTT
clone_size: NA; d_call: TRBD1; j_call: TRBJ1-4; v_call: TRBV5-4; cdr3_aa: CASSLPGTGGEKLFF; cdr3_nt: TGTGCCAGCAGCTTGCCCGGGACAGGGGGCGAAAAACTGTTTTTT
clone_size: NA; d_call: TRBD2; j_call: TRBJ2-4; v_call: TRBV19; cdr3_aa: CASSTEASGLAKNIQYF; cdr3_nt: TGTGCCAGTAGTACGGAGGCTAGCGGGTTAGCCAAAAACATTCAGTACTTC
clone_size: NA; d_call: NA; j_call: TRBJ2-3; v_call: TRBV7-2; cdr3_aa: CASSPGSADTQYF; cdr3_nt: TGTGCCAGCAGCCCGGGGAGCGCAGATACGCAGTATTTT
clone_size: NA; d_call: TRBD1; j_call: TRBJ2-6; v_call: TRBV7-9; cdr3_aa: CASGQGAPGANVLTF; cdr3_nt: TGTGCCAGCGGACAGGGGGCGCCCGGGGCCAACGTCCTGACTTTC
clone_size: NA; d_call: TRBD1; j_call: TRBJ2-2; v_call: TRBV9; cdr3_aa: CASSVGGTANTGELFF; cdr3_nt: TGTGCCAGCAGCGTAGGTGGGACAGCGAACACCGGGGAGCTGTTTTTT
clone_size: NA; d_call: NA; j_call: TRBJ2-7; v_call: TRBV5-1; cdr3_aa: CASSSQLLEEQYF; cdr3_nt: TGCGCCAGCAGCTCCCAGTTATTGGAGGAGCAGTACTTC
clone_size: NA; d_call: TRBD1; j_call: TRBJ1-1; v_call: TRBV29-1; cdr3_aa: CSVVTQGANTEAFF; cdr3_nt: TGCAGCGTTGTAACTCAGGGGGCGAACACTGAAGCTTTCTTT
clone_size: NA; d_call: TRBD2; j_call: TRBJ2-7; v_call: TRBV18; cdr3_aa: CASSLTGGFYEQYF; cdr3_nt: TGTGCCAGCTCACTGACCGGGGGGTTCTACGAGCAGTACTTC
clone_size: NA; d_call: TRBD1; j_call: TRBJ2-2; v_call: TRBV19; cdr3_aa: CASSRQGGTGELFF; cdr3_nt: TGTGCCAGTAGCCGACAGGGGGGCACCGGGGAGCTGTTTTTT
clone_size: NA; d_call: TRBD2; j_call: TRBJ2-1; v_call: TRBV5-1; cdr3_aa: CASTLAGATYNEQFF; cdr3_nt: TGCGCCAGCACGTTAGCGGGGGCTACCTACAATGAGCAGTTCTTC
clone_size: NA; d_call: NA; j_call: TRBJ1-4; v_call: TRBV28; cdr3_aa: CASSGGGATNEKLFF; cdr3_nt: TGTGCCAGCAGTGGCGGTGGAGCAACTAATGAAAAACTGTTTTTT
clone_size: NA; d_call: NA; j_call: TRBJ1-1; v_call: TRBV7-2; cdr3_aa: CASSLALMGGNTEAFF; cdr3_nt: TGTGCCAGCAGCTTAGCGCTAATGGGAGGGAACACTGAAGCTTTCTTT
clone_size: NA; d_call: TRBD1; j_call: TRBJ1-5; v_call: TRBV28; cdr3_aa: CASSPPGQGSGNQPQHF; cdr3_nt: TGTGCCAGCAGCCCCCCGGGACAGGGTTCAGGCAATCAGCCCCAGCATTTT
clone_size: NA; d_call: TRBD1; j_call: TRBJ1-5; v_call: TRBV6-5; cdr3_aa: CASSFRQGGQPQHF; cdr3_nt: TGTGCCAGCAGTTTTAGGCAGGGGGGACAGCCCCAGCATTTT
clone_size: NA; d_call: TRBD1; j_call: TRBJ1-2; v_call: TRBV28; cdr3_aa: CASSSPTGAENGYTF; cdr3_nt: TGTGCCAGCAGTTCACCGACAGGGGCGGAAAATGGCTACACCTTC
clone_size: NA; d_call: TRBD1; j_call: TRBJ2-7; v_call: TRBV5-1; cdr3_aa: CASSPTGANEQYF; cdr3_nt: TGCGCCAGCAGCCCGACAGGGGCCAACGAGCAGTACTTC
clone_size: NA; d_call: NA; j_call: TRBJ2-2; v_call: TRBV9; cdr3_aa: CASSVSAGALNTGELFF; cdr3_nt: TGTGCCAGCAGCGTGTCCGCCGGAGCTTTGAACACCGGGGAGCTGTTTTTT
clone_size: NA; d_call: TRBD1; j_call: TRBJ1-4; v_call: TRBV6-6; cdr3_aa: CASNRDRGGEKLFF; cdr3_nt: TGTGCCAGCAATCGGGACAGGGGTGGTGAAAAACTGTTTTTT
clone_size: NA; d_call: NA; j_call: TRBJ1-6; v_call: TRBV5-6; cdr3_aa: CASSLAVQGDNSPLHF; cdr3_nt: TGTGCCAGCAGCTTGGCCGTACAGGGTGATAATTCACCCCTCCACTTT
clone_size: NA; d_call: NA; j_call: TRBJ2-3; v_call: TRBV6-5; cdr3_aa: CASSPIGGFGDTQYF; cdr3_nt: TGTGCCAGCAGCCCCATCGGGGGATTCGGAGATACGCAGTATTTT
clone_size: few; d_call: NA; j_call: TRBJ1-6; v_call: TRBV7-3; cdr3_aa: CASSRDYNSPLHF; cdr3_nt: TGTGCCAGCAGCCGGGACTATAATTCACCCCTCCACTTT
clone_size: NA; d_call: NA; j_call: TRBJ1-1; v_call: TRBV12-3/TRBV12-4; cdr3_aa: CAINEEESTEAFF; cdr3_nt: TGTGCCATAAACGAGGAGGAGAGCACTGAAGCTTTCTTT
clone_size: NA; d_call: TRBD1; j_call: TRBJ1-6; v_call: TRBV7-2; cdr3_aa: CASSMGQYNSPLHF; cdr3_nt: TGTGCCAGCAGCATGGGACAGTATAATTCACCCCTCCACTTT
clone_size: NA; d_call: TRBD2; j_call: TRBJ2-7; v_call: TRBV19; cdr3_aa: CASSIGTSGTLEQYF; cdr3_nt: TGTGCCAGTAGTATAGGGACTAGCGGGACGCTCGAGCAGTACTTC
clone_size: NA; d_call: NA; j_call: TRBJ2-6; v_call: TRBV7-8; cdr3_aa: CASSPRSSGANVLTF; cdr3_nt: TGTGCCAGCAGCCCAAGGAGCTCTGGGGCCAACGTCCTGACTTTC
clone_size: NA; d_call: TRBD2; j_call: TRBJ2-3; v_call: TRBV7-9; cdr3_aa: CASSPRGLAGPEPDTQYF; cdr3_nt: TGTGCCAGCAGCCCGAGAGGACTAGCGGGGCCCGAACCGGATACGCAGTATTTT
clone_size: NA; d_call: NA; j_call: TRBJ1-5; v_call: TRBV4-2; cdr3_aa: CASSQDNRQRNQPQHF; cdr3_nt: TGTGCCAGCAGCCAAGATAATCGGCAGCGAAATCAGCCCCAGCATTTT
clone_size: NA; d_call: TRBD1; j_call: TRBJ2-7; v_call: TRBV28; cdr3_aa: CATRTGPYEQYF; cdr3_nt: TGTGCCACCCGGACAGGACCCTACGAGCAGTACTTC
clone_size: NA; d_call: TRBD1; j_call: TRBJ2-5; v_call: TRBV5-1; cdr3_aa: CASSLGRGQETQYF; cdr3_nt: TGCGCCAGCAGCTTGGGAAGGGGGCAGGAGACCCAGTACTTC
clone_size: NA; d_call: TRBD1; j_call: TRBJ2-1; v_call: TRBV6-2/TRBV6-3; cdr3_aa: CASSRIGTAKPNEQFF; cdr3_nt: TGTGCCAGCAGTCGTATAGGGACAGCGAAGCCCAATGAGCAGTTCTTC
clone_size: few; d_call: NA; j_call: TRBJ2-1; v_call: TRBV7-3; cdr3_aa: CASSLRGSGNEQFF; cdr3_nt: TGTGCCAGCAGCTTACGGGGGTCAGGCAATGAGCAGTTCTTC
clone_size: once; d_call: TRBD1; j_call: TRBJ2-1; v_call: TRBV5-1; cdr3_aa: CASSRDRGLYNEQFF; cdr3_nt: TGCGCCAGCAGCCGGGACAGGGGTTTATACAATGAGCAGTTCTTC
clone_size: NA; d_call: NA; j_call: TRBJ2-1; v_call: TRBV28; cdr3_aa: CASSLIGGRSYNEQFF; cdr3_nt: TGTGCCAGCAGTTTAATCGGCGGTCGCTCCTACAATGAGCAGTTCTTC
clone_size: NA; d_call: NA; j_call: TRBJ2-3; v_call: TRBV2; cdr3_aa: CASSQEADTQYF; cdr3_nt: TGTGCCAGCAGTCAGGAGGCGGATACGCAGTATTTT
clone_size: once; d_call: NA; j_call: TRBJ1-2; v_call: TRBV19; cdr3_aa: CASSITPDYGYTF; cdr3_nt: TGTGCCAGTAGTATCACTCCGGACTATGGCTACACCTTC
clone_size: NA; d_call: TRBD1; j_call: TRBJ1-4; v_call: TRBV18; cdr3_aa: CASSWTGASTNEKLFF; cdr3_nt: TGTGCCAGCTCTTGGACAGGGGCCTCAACTAATGAAAAACTGTTTTTT
clone_size: NA; d_call: TRBD1; j_call: TRBJ2-7; v_call: TRBV28; cdr3_aa: CASSFEGQGDHEQYF; cdr3_nt: TGTGCCAGCAGTTTCGAGGGGCAGGGGGACCACGAGCAGTACTTC
clone_size: NA; d_call: NA; j_call: TRBJ1-2; v_call: TRBV30; cdr3_aa: CAWSVSRDYGYTF; cdr3_nt: TGTGCCTGGAGTGTTTCCAGGGACTATGGCTACACCTTC
clone_size: once; d_call: TRBD2; j_call: TRBJ2-4; v_call: TRBV11-3; cdr3_aa: CASRETSGGNKNIQYF; cdr3_nt: TGTGCCAGCAGGGAGACTAGCGGGGGGAATAAAAACATTCAGTACTTC
clone_size: NA; d_call: NA; j_call: TRBJ2-7; v_call: TRBV12-3/TRBV12-4; cdr3_aa: CASSLAGGDEQYF; cdr3_nt: TGTGCCAGCAGTTTAGCGGGGGGAGACGAGCAGTACTTC
clone_size: few; d_call: NA; j_call: TRBJ2-3; v_call: TRBV7-9; cdr3_aa: CASSLGGATDTQYF; cdr3_nt: TGTGCCAGCAGCTTAGGGGGAGCGACAGATACGCAGTATTTT
clone_size: NA; d_call: TRBD1; j_call: TRBJ1-2; v_call: TRBV13; cdr3_aa: CASSFGDRETGGYTF; cdr3_nt: TGTGCCAGCAGCTTCGGGGACAGGGAGACTGGTGGCTACACCTTC
clone_size: NA; d_call: TRBD1; j_call: TRBJ1-1; v_call: TRBV6-5; cdr3_aa: CASRGTGTNTEAFF; cdr3_nt: TGTGCCAGCAGGGGGACAGGGACCAACACTGAAGCTTTCTTT
clone_size: NA; d_call: NA; j_call: TRBJ2-3; v_call: TRBV11-3; cdr3_aa: CASSFYVTDTQYF; cdr3_nt: TGTGCCAGCAGCTTCTATGTGACAGATACGCAGTATTTT
clone_size: NA; d_call: NA; j_call: TRBJ2-3; v_call: TRBV6-6; cdr3_aa: CASSWGSTDTQYF; cdr3_nt: TGTGCCAGCAGTTGGGGCAGCACAGATACGCAGTATTTT
clone_size: NA; d_call: NA; j_call: TRBJ2-5; v_call: TRBV27; cdr3_aa: CASTTGLGETQYF; cdr3_nt: TGTGCCAGCACAACAGGGTTAGGGGAGACCCAGTACTTC
clone_size: NA; d_call: TRBD2; j_call: TRBJ2-1; v_call: TRBV29-1; cdr3_aa: CSVEEVASGGSYNEQFF; cdr3_nt: TGCAGCGTTGAAGAAGTAGCTAGCGGGGGCTCCTACAATGAGCAGTTCTTC
clone_size: NA; d_call: NA; j_call: TRBJ2-7; v_call: TRBV30; cdr3_aa: CAWSLGGSYEQYF; cdr3_nt: TGTGCCTGGAGTCTGGGGGGCTCCTACGAGCAGTACTTC
clone_size: once; d_call: NA; j_call: TRBJ1-4; v_call: TRBV7-9; cdr3_aa: CASSPGQTNEKLFF; cdr3_nt: TGTGCCAGCAGCCCCGGACAGACTAATGAAAAACTGTTTTTT
clone_size: NA; d_call: TRBD1; j_call: TRBJ1-6; v_call: TRBV18; cdr3_aa: CASSPKSGTGENSPLHF; cdr3_nt: TGTGCCAGCTCACCAAAATCTGGGACAGGGGAAAATTCACCCCTCCACTTT
clone_size: NA; d_call: TRBD1; j_call: TRBJ1-5; v_call: TRBV5-8; cdr3_aa: CASSLGTVSNQPQHF; cdr3_nt: TGTGCCAGCAGCTTAGGGACAGTTAGCAATCAGCCCCAGCATTTT
clone_size: NA; d_call: TRBD1; j_call: TRBJ2-5; v_call: TRBV5-4; cdr3_aa: CASSGAGTGKQETQYF; cdr3_nt: TGTGCCAGCAGCGGCGCCGGGACAGGGAAACAAGAGACCCAGTACTTC
clone_size: few; d_call: NA; j_call: TRBJ1-5; v_call: TRBV5-6; cdr3_aa: CASSLRGNQPQHF; cdr3_nt: TGTGCCAGCAGCTTACGGGGCAATCAGCCCCAGCATTTT
clone_size: NA; d_call: TRBD2; j_call: TRBJ2-1; v_call: TRBV12-3/TRBV12-4; cdr3_aa: CASSPTSNNEQFF; cdr3_nt: TGTGCCAGCAGCCCGACTAGCAACAATGAGCAGTTCTTC
clone_size: few; d_call: TRBD1; j_call: TRBJ2-3; v_call: TRBV24-1; cdr3_aa: CATSGASGVTGGRLDTQYF; cdr3_nt: TGTGCCACCAGTGGAGCCAGTGGAGTGACAGGGGGGCGCTTAGATACGCAGTATTTT